The following is a T cell receptor (beta chain) sequence with its context. Its antigen is unknown. CDR1 and CDR2 (germline): MNHEY, SVGEGT. The CDR3 is 15 amino acids. V lost 6 bases to trimming and J lost 7 bases; unmatched junction nucleotides: 11. Individual cDNA molecules received unique molecular identifiers during library preparation. TCRdb recomputed calls from the 5' RACE reads with MiXCR, one row per CDR3 protein. The table has roughly 100,000 distinct CDR3 sequences, under 15% seen once. This sample is drawn from a study of early T cells in non-severe SARS-CoV-2 infection. Study in general: Chains stayed unpaired after sequencing of bulk RNA from unsorted whole blood.

General study results and limits: Matches to VDJdb favored anti-spike CD8 responses and missed private and CD4 specificities.

The V call is TRBV6-2 or TRBV6-3, the J call TRBJ2-1, with 8 bases aligning to TRBD2. The origin of this receptor is an adult who was a healthcare worker with PCR-confirmed SARS-CoV-2 infection or an uninfected control (not recorded which). Sequencing input: whole blood. CDR3 coding DNA: TGTGCCAGCAGATCACTCGGGGGGGCCTGGAATGAGCAGTTCTTC. Translated: CASRSLGGAWNEQFF.